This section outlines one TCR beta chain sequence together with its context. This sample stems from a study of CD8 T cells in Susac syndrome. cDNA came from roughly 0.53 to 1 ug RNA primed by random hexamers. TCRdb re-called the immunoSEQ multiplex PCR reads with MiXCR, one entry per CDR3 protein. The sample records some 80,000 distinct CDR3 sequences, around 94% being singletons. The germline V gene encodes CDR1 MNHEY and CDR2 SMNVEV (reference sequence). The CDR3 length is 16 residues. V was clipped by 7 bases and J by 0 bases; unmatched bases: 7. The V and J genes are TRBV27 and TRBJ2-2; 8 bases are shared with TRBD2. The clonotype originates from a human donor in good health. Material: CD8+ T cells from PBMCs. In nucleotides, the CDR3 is TGTGCCAGCACGGTGGGCGGGGGGCCGAACACCGGGGAGCTGTTTTTT. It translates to CASTVGGGPNTGELFF.